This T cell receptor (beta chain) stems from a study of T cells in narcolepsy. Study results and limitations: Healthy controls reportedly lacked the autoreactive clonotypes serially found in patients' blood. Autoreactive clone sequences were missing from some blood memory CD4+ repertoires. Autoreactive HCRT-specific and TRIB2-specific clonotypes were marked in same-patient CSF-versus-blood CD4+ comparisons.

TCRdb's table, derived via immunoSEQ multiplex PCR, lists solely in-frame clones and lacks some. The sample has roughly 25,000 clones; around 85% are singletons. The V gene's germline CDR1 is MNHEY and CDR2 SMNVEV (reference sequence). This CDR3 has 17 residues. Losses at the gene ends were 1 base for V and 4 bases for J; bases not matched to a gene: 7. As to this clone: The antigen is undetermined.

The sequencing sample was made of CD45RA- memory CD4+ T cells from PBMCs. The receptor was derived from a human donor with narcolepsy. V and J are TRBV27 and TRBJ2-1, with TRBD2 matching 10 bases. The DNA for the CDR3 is TGTGCCAGCAGTTTATATAGCGGGAGGAATTATTACAATGAGCAGTTCTTC. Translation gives CASSLYSGRNYYNEQFF.